The sequence of this T cell receptor beta chain was determined in a study of shared clonotypes between healthy human individuals (dated by TCRdb to about 2020). Regarding the study in general: A couple of women and a few men aged 18 to 49 years were included in the cohort. Per donor, three plates each were used for CD4 naive and CD4 memory, two for CD8 naive, and one for CD8 memory. To estimate repertoire size and how much clonotype sharing occurs between individuals, the study deeply sequenced the blood TCR repertoires of roughly 5 healthy adults. To increase sequencing depth and limit assay-specific biases, TCR repertoire library preparation and sequencing were carried out by different laboratories using diverse techniques. Each donor's leukapheresis produced roughly between roughly 0.85 and 9 billion PBMCs.

The paper's findings and limits, for the study overall: Only blood was sampled, and tissue TCR repertoires likely differ from those in blood. Higher generation probabilities were observed for clonotypes shared by all four sorted-subset donors than for non-shared clonotypes. Rarefaction of sorted-subset datasets indicated incomplete sequencing despite the large sequencing depth. Because the study included a small number of donors, the genetic and exposure-history diversity represented was limited. Pairwise subsampling led to the expectation that sequencing depth would affect the degree of clonotype sharing among donors. Naive subsets generally had larger estimated clonotype richness than memory subsets did. Roughly 5.2% of naive CD4, around 3.6% of naive CD8, approximately 2% of memory CD4, and around 0.42% of memory CD8 clonotypes were shared across several donors.

The donors were healthy, HIV-negative adults who had no recently reported acute infections or vaccinations. Only Caucasian adults living in Nashville, Tennessee, USA were represented among the donors. CD4+ T cells were enriched by magnetic negative selection, after which naive cells were positively selected on CD45RA and the negative fraction was taken as the memory subset. Blood was collected by leukapheresis, and PBMCs were isolated by Ficoll-Histopaque density gradient centrifugation and then cryopreserved in liquid nitrogen vapor phase. Purity and quantity of every magnetically sorted T cell population were checked by analytical flow cytometry. Genomic DNA was isolated from every sorted fraction and measured by UV absorbance on a Nanodrop 2000c. V is shortened by 1 base, J by 0 bases, and the region joining them spans 12 bases. Via the germline V gene (reference sequence), CDR1 is PRHDT and CDR2 FYEKMQ. Including cysteine and phenylalanine, the CDR3 has 17 amino acids. The sequence is cut down to CDR3 DNA, 51 bases in frame from base 1.

This clone was seen only once. Its antigen has not been determined. No much larger clone exists at a distance of one base, and base qualities are not known. TCR CDR3 regions were amplified from genomic DNA by multiplex PCR using the deep immunoSEQ assay. Genomic DNA extracted from each cell subset was distributed evenly over all wells of several immunoSEQ 96-well plates, and each plate served as one replicate. For sorted subsets, about 0.2 ug genomic DNA, equal to 30,000 or so T cell genomes, was loaded into each replicate PCR. Purified libraries were measured with a Qubit 3.0 fluorometer, size-checked on a Bioanalyzer 2100, and measured again with the KAPA Library Quantification kit. Every immunoSEQ 96-well plate was sequenced on a dedicated single-read 150-cycle Illumina NextSeq 550 flow cell. Under the source paper's analysis protocol: The immunoSEQ output contained only junctional sequences without quality scores, so filtering could not match that applied to full-length reads. To assign V/J genes and CDR3, sequences were annotated against IMGT germline references using PyIR, a Python wrapper for IgBLAST v1.9. Reads with weak V/J assignments (E-value above 1e-6), missing CDR3, stop codons, out-of-frame junctions, or ambiguous translated residues were removed. V3J clonotypes were defined by identical inferred V gene, J gene, and CDR3 amino acid sequence. Percentage overlap between repertoires was computed as shared unique clonotypes divided by the size of the smaller repertoire. Three approaches were used to assess repertoire richness: RTK rarefaction, the Chao1 estimator, and Recon v2.1 estimates of unobserved clonotypes. For all TCRbeta clonotypes obtained by the gDNA method from a handful of donors, generation probabilities were computed with OLGA. TCRdb mirrors the immuneACCESS table, restricted to in-frame sequences. Some clones are absent from its copies; in checked studies, under half trace to an unresolved V gene, and the reason for the others is unknown. V and J calls and clone size come straight from that table; D and trimming were deduced from the DNA. In this sample the table shows 150,000 to 200,000 clones, approximately 92% of which occur a single time. The ten largest clones capture 0.067% of the sample.

The TCR sequence derives from a woman aged 30 to 39 in good health. The sequencing sample was made of naive CD4+ T cells sorted from blood. The label giving this sample's cell subset or site can be read as: CD45RA+ positively selected. The chain is encoded by TRBV13 joined to TRBJ1-4; no D gene is confidently identified. The sequenced DNA is TGTGCCAGCAGCTTAGCCCCTGGACTGGCAACTAATGAAAAACTGTTTTTT. It is translated as CASSLAPGLATNEKLFF. The full variable domain, with segments outside the CDR3 supplied by the reference TRBV13 and TRBJ1-4 proteins, appears as AAGVIQSPRHLIKEKRETATLKCYPIPRHDTVYWYQQGPGQDPQFLISFYEKMQSDKGSIPDRFSAQQFSDYHSELNMSSLELGDSALYFCASSLAPGLATNEKLFFGSGTQLSVL.